Listed here are 15 T cell receptor beta chains from one sample, sequenced in a study of T cell changes during pregnancy in multiple sclerosis. Method: immunoSEQ multiplex PCR; TCRdb's copy keeps in-frame clones and lacks some. Among 100,000 or so clones listed, approximately 92% were seen once. The material was peripheral blood, obtained after pregnancy. These receptor sequences come from a female donor with multiple sclerosis, enrolled in a pregnancy study.

The chain recombines TRBV21-1 with TRBJ2-7; the D call of TRBD2 is as the table states it, not checked on the DNA. TRBV21-1 is noted as a pseudogene. There are 15 residues in the CDR3. The CDR3 bases are TGTGCCAGCAGCAAAGCAAAGCGGAACTCCTACGAGCAGTACTTC. This gives the protein CASSKAKRNSYEQYF.

V usage is TRBV5-1 and J usage is TRBJ2-1; the match to TRBD2 covers 7 bases. CDR1 is SGHRS, CDR2 YFSETQ, per germline. This CDR3 has 11 amino acids. V shed 5 bases, J shed 14 bases, and the junction held 7 bases outside the gene matches. The CDR3 DNA reads TGCGCCAGCAGTCTGGGGGGGGAGGAGTTCTTC. It yields the protein CASSLGGEEFF.

This clone was recorded only once. DNA for the CDR3: TGTGCCTGGAGTGCCGGAACAGGGAGTTCTCCGGCTTTCTTT. Protein: CAWSAGTGSSPAFF. The V call is TRBV30, the J call TRBJ1-1, with D perhaps TRBD1 (6 bases). The CDR3 is 14 amino acids. Germline values: CDR1 GTSNPN, CDR2 SVGIG (reference sequence). V lost 1 base and J 11 bases, leaving 20 bases between the germline ends.

The chain has TRBV20-1 and TRBJ2-1; perhaps TRBD1 as D (5 bases). V gave up 5 bases and J gave up 7 bases, with 9 bases separating them. CDR3 length: 11 amino acids. Germline assignment: CDR1 DFQATT and CDR2 SNEGSKA (reference sequence). DNA for the CDR3: TGCAGTGCTGACCACAGGAATGAGCAGTTCTTC. Translating it yields CSADHRNEQFF.

The CDR3 nucleotides read TGTGCCAGCAGCGCCCACCCTACCCGGGACACCGGGGAGCTGTTTTTT. Amino acids: CASSAHPTRDTGELFF. This chain links TRBV9 with TRBJ2-2; D remains ambiguous. CDR1 and CDR2 from the germline V gene are SGDLS and YYNGEE. The V end was cut by 3 bases, the J end by 3 bases, with 15 bases between. CDR3 length: 16 amino acids. Full variable domain (rest looked up from reference TRBV9 and TRBJ2-2): DSGVTQTPKHLITATGQRVTLRCSPRSGDLSVYWYQQSLDQGLQFLIQYYNGEERAKGNILERFSAQQFPDLHSELNLSSLELGDSALYFCASSAHPTRDTGELFFGEGSRLTVL.

CDR3: CASSYHGLAGLGEQYF. In DNA, the CDR3 is TGTGCCAGCAGTTATCACGGACTAGCGGGATTAGGCGAGCAGTACTTC. This chain connects TRBV6-5 to TRBJ2-7; 12 positions match TRBD2. V shed 3 bases and J 6 bases; nucleotides not matched to a gene: 9. In germline, CDR1 is MNHEY, CDR2 SVGAGI. This CDR3 comprises 16 residues.

The chain uses TRBV4-1 and TRBJ1-5; D perhaps matches TRBD1 (5 bases). Germline assignment: CDR1 MGHRA and CDR2 YSYEKL. V lost 4 bases and J 7 bases, leaving 17 bases between the germline ends. This CDR3 spans 15 amino acids. The CDR3 DNA reads TGCGCCAGCAGCCGACTGATGGACACTTACCAGCCCCAGCATTTT. It codes for CASSRLMDTYQPQHF.

This chain connects TRBV18 to TRBJ2-7, with 8 bases lining up with TRBD1. Germline CDR1 KGHSH, CDR2 LQKENI. Trimming cost V 3 bases and J 6 bases; bases outside gene matches: 4. CDR3 length: 13 residues. The CDR3 nucleotides are TGTGCCAGCTCACCCAAGACAGGGGTCGAGCAGTACTTC. This translates into CASSPKTGVEQYF.

The V gene is TRBV6-1, the J gene TRBJ2-7; 8 positions match TRBD1. V shed 3 bases, J shed 2 bases, and the junction held 3 bases outside the gene matches. In germline, CDR1 is MNHNS, CDR2 SASEGT. This CDR3 region has 14 residues. CDR3 loop: CASSDGTGPYEQYF. DNA of the CDR3: TGTGCCAGCAGTGACGGGACAGGACCCTACGAGCAGTACTTC.

This sequence joins TRBV7-2 and TRBJ1-3; no clear D. Germline assignment: CDR1 SGHTA and CDR2 FQGNSA. The CDR3 has 14 amino acids. Trimming stripped 5 bases from V and 4 bases from J, with 12 bases between. The CDR3 here is CASSHPAVGNTIYF. The CDR3 nucleotides read TGTGCCAGCAGCCACCCCGCGGTGGGAAACACCATATATTTT.

The rearrangement links TRBV10-3 to TRBJ2-3, with TRBD1 as a possible D gene (6 bases). The germline V gene has CDR1 ENHRY and CDR2 SYGVKD. The CDR3 spans 13 residues. Trimming took off 7 bases at V and 6 bases at J, with 14 bases between the two ends. The CDR3: CAITTGFTDTQYF. The CDR3, as DNA: TGTGCCATCACGACAGGCTTCACTGATACGCAGTATTTT.

V gene TRBV19 combines with J gene TRBJ1-5; D is possibly TRBD1 (5 bases). CDR3 length: 14 residues. V was clipped by 7 bases and J by 2 bases, with 12 bases between them. Germline V gives CDR1 LNHDA, CDR2 SQIVND (reference sequence). In nucleotides, the CDR3 is TGTGCCAGTACCCTAGACAGTGGCAATCAGCCCCAGCATTTT. Protein: CASTLDSGNQPQHF.

The chain links TRBV9 to TRBJ1-6; D is possibly TRBD1 (5 bases). V dropped 2 bases and J dropped 5 bases, with 8 bases sitting between them. CDR1 is SGDLS, CDR2 YYNGEE, per germline. This CDR3 is 14 amino acids long. The CDR3 nucleotides read TGTGCCAGCAGCGTTGGAGGGGATAATTCACCCCTCCACTTT. This codes for CASSVGGDNSPLHF.

The V call is TRBV28, the J call TRBJ1-2; no definite D call. Trimming took 5 bases from V and 5 from J, leaving 15 bases between them. The germline V gene has CDR1 MDHEN and CDR2 SYDVKM. The CDR3 consists of 14 residues. DNA of the CDR3: TGTGCCAGCAGTGACCCGCGACTGAATTATGGCTACACCTTC. It is translated as CASSDPRLNYGYTF.

V is TRBV7-9 and J is TRBJ2-7; possibly TRBD1 for D (6 bases). The CDR3 runs to 12 residues. V was clipped by 6 bases and J by 13 bases, with 19 bases between them. CDR1 and CDR2 (germline): SEHNR, FQNEAQ (reference sequence). The CDR3 DNA sequence: TGTGCCAGCAGGTTCCAAGACAGGCTATTCTACTTC. Translation gives CASRFQDRLFYF.